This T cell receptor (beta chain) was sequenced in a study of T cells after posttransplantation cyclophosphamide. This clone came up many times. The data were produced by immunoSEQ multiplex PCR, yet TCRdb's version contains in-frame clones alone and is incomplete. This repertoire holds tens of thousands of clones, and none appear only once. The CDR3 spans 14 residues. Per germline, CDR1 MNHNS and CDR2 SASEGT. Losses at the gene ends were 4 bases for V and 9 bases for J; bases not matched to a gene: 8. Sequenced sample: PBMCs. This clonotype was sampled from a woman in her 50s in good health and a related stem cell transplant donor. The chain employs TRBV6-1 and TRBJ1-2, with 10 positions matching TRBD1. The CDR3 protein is CASSGRQGASSYTF. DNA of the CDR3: TGTGCCAGCAGTGGCCGACAGGGGGCTTCGAGCTACACCTTC.